The present entry profiles one TCR beta chain with its context. This CDR3 is built from 15 residues. The J segment lost 8 bases and the V segment lost 2 bases, leaving 7 bases of the junction unmatched. Germline CDR1 MNHEY, CDR2 SMNVEV (reference sequence). This record comes from a study of T cell changes during pregnancy in multiple sclerosis. Assay used: immunoSEQ multiplex PCR; TCRdb lists only in-frame clones, some missing. The data hold more than 20,000 clones, with over 80% observed a single time. This chain links TRBV27 with TRBJ2-3, with 10 bases matching TRBD1. This TCR was recovered from a female donor in good health, enrolled as a control in a pregnancy study. Sequencing used CD8+ T cells from peripheral blood mononuclear cells, obtained in the first trimester of pregnancy. The CDR3 reads CASSLPGQGLGTQYF. The DNA of the CDR3 is TGTGCCAGCAGTTTACCGGGACAGGGGTTGGGTACGCAGTATTTT.